This note documents a single T cell receptor beta chain sequence. V lost 3 bases, J lost 5 bases, and 4 bases stayed unmatched. Germline values: CDR1 SGHAT, CDR2 FQNNGV. CDR3 size: 15 residues. These data belong to a study of control samples from healthy donors and cancer patients. Clones were read by immunoSEQ multiplex PCR, and TCRdb kept only the in-frame ones, dropping some. The sample carries approximately 84,000 clones, more than 75% recorded once. The rearrangement uses TRBV11-2 and TRBJ2-3; 11 nucleotides line up with TRBD1. The sample was blood. The receptor comes from a woman aged 60 to 75 in good health. The CDR3 nucleotides are TGTGCCAGCAGCTTGCGTGGGACAGGGGGAGATACGCAGTATTTT. Translating gives CASSLRGTGGDTQYF.